Listed here are 22 T cell receptor beta chains from one sample, sequenced in a study of shared clonotypes between healthy human individuals. Libraries were prepared by immunoSEQ multiplex PCR; TCRdb keeps only in-frame clonotypes and omits some of them. The sample has around 2.3 million clones; approximately 94% are singletons. Sequencing used naive CD4+ T cells sorted from blood. Regarding subset: CD45RA+ positively selected. The receptors shown here come from a man between 18 and 35 years old in good health.

The V gene is TRBV4-3, the J gene TRBJ2-4; tentatively, D is TRBD2 (6 bases). Germline loops: CDR1 LGHNA, CDR2 YSLEER. V was pared by 0 bases and J by 9 bases, with 6 bases between. This CDR3 is built from 12 residues. CDR3 in DNA: TGCGCCAGCAGCCAAGAAGCGGGCATTCAGTACTTC. Translated: CASSQEAGIQYF.

This clone was seen a single time. The V gene is TRBV27, the J gene TRBJ1-6; D possibly corresponds to TRBD1 (5 bases). CDR3 length equals 15 residues. The ends were cut back, 2 bases at V and 13 bases at J, with 18 bases in the middle. Germline CDR1 reads MNHEY; CDR2 reads SMNVEV (reference sequence). The CDR3 is CASSLEQAVRAPLHF. CDR3 bases: TGTGCCAGCAGTTTAGAGCAGGCCGTCAGGGCCCCCCTCCACTTT.

This clone has a single count. The chain has TRBV7-2 and TRBJ2-4; 7 bases match TRBD1. There are 13 residues in the CDR3. The junction had 2 bases not matched to a gene; V was cut back by 1 base and J by 8 bases. Germline V gene data show CDR1 as SGHTA and CDR2 as FQGNSA. CDR3 amino acids: CASSLGTGDIQYF. For the CDR3, the DNA is TGTGCCAGCAGCTTAGGGACAGGAGACATTCAGTACTTC.

This clone has just a few counts. This sample includes further DNA sequences coding for the same CDR3. J is TRBJ2-6 and V is TRBV19; no clear D gene. This CDR3 is built from 12 residues. Germline values: CDR1 LNHDA, CDR2 SQIVND (reference sequence). V lost 5 bases and J lost 4, with 3 bases in between. CDR3 nucleotide sequence: TGTGCCAGTAGTTCCGGGGCCAACGTCCTGACTTTC. As protein: CASSSGANVLTF.

In this sample, this clone turned up once. V is TRBV13 and J is TRBJ1-5; D gene unclear. The germline V gene has CDR1 PRHDT and CDR2 FYEKMQ (reference sequence). V lost 0 bases, J lost 11 bases, and 11 bases lay in between. The CDR3 extends over 13 amino acids. CDR3: CASSLGPLKTQHF. For the CDR3, the DNA is TGTGCCAGCAGCTTAGGCCCATTAAAGACCCAGCATTTT.

About this clone itself: Different DNA sequences within this sample yield the same CDR3. The chain couples TRBV30 to TRBJ1-2, with D hard to call. CDR3 length: 12 residues. Germline lookup yields CDR1 GTSNPN and CDR2 SVGIG (reference sequence). The V gene lost 3 bases and the J gene lost 0 bases, with 5 bases spanning the gap. CDR3 residues: CAWRGANYGYTF. The CDR3 DNA is TGTGCCTGGAGAGGAGCTAACTATGGCTACACCTTC.

As regards this clone: Other nucleotide sequences from this sample produce the same CDR3. The chain employs TRBV7-9 and TRBJ2-3; 13 nucleotides match TRBD2. The CDR3 runs to 15 residues. The V gene's germline CDR1 is SEHNR and CDR2 FQNEAQ (reference sequence). The V segment lost 4 bases and the J segment 3 bases; nucleotides outside the gene matches: 1. CDR3 sequence (DNA): TGTGCCAGCAGCTCGGGACTAGCGGGAACAGATACGCAGTATTTT. Protein sequence: CASSSGLAGTDTQYF. Drawing the rest from reference TRBV7-9 and TRBJ2-3, the complete variable domain is DTGVSQNPRHKITKRGQNVTFRCDPISEHNRLYWYRQTLGQGPEFLTYFQNEAQLEKSRLLSDRFSAERPKGSFSTLEIQRTEQGDSAMYLCASSSGLAGTDTQYFGPGTRLTVL.

V is TRBV11-2 and J is TRBJ1-1; D is unresolved. The CDR3 is made up of 12 amino acids. The V gene lost 4 bases and the J gene lost 1 base, with 4 bases spanning the gap. Germline CDR1 SGHAT, CDR2 FQNNGV. In DNA form, the CDR3 reads TGTGCCAGCAGCTACAGGAACACTGAAGCTTTCTTT. It specifies CASSYRNTEAFF.

The genes are TRBV7-9 and TRBJ2-2, with a weak D call TRBD2 (6 bases). The length of the CDR3 is 15 residues. Germline V gives CDR1 SEHNR, CDR2 FQNEAQ (reference sequence). Trimming stripped 5 bases from V and 1 base from J, with 11 bases between. The CDR3, as DNA: TGTGCCAGCAGCGAAGCGGGTCAGAACACCGGGGAGCTGTTTTTT. Protein product: CASSEAGQNTGELFF.

This sequence joins TRBV29-1 and TRBJ2-1; D not certain. Per germline, CDR1 SQVTM and CDR2 ANQGSEA. V was trimmed by 3 bases and J by 4 bases, leaving 10 bases between them. There are 13 residues in the CDR3. The CDR3 sequence: CSVERQEYNEQFF. The DNA of the CDR3 is TGCAGCGTTGAGAGGCAGGAATACAATGAGCAGTTCTTC.

This clone was seen only once. The V call is TRBV27, the J call TRBJ1-1; 7 nucleotides agree with TRBD1. The CDR3 loop spans 13 amino acids. Germline assignment: CDR1 MNHEY and CDR2 SMNVEV (reference sequence). The V gene end was trimmed by 2 bases and the J gene end by 4 bases; junction bases not matched to a gene: 1. The CDR3 DNA reads TGTGCCAGCAGTTTACACAGGGGCACTGAAGCTTTCTTT. This encodes CASSLHRGTEAFF.

This chain connects TRBV2 to TRBJ1-1; 8 nucleotides line up with TRBD1. The CDR3 length is 13 residues. Germline V gives CDR1 SNHLY, CDR2 FYNNEI. The J segment lost 8 bases and the V segment lost 4 bases, leaving 6 bases of the junction unmatched. In DNA form, the CDR3 reads TGTGCCAGCAGTGCAGGGGGCCCGAACGAAGCTTTCTTT. Translating gives CASSAGGPNEAFF. The full variable domain, with the rest looked up from reference TRBV2 and TRBJ1-1, is EPEVTQTPSHQVTQMGQEVILRCVPISNHLYFYWYRQILGQKVEFLVSFYNNEISEKSEIFDDQFSVERPDGSNFTLKIRSTKLEDSAMYFCASSAGGPNEAFFGQGTRLTVV.

The chain carries TRBV2 and TRBJ2-5; a possible D gene is TRBD2 (6 bases). The CDR3 totals 15 residues. The germline V and J ends were trimmed by 6 bases and 5 bases, with 19 bases remaining between them. The germline CDR1 and CDR2 sequences are SNHLY and FYNNEI. The CDR3 coding sequence is TGTGCCAGCAGGGGCGGGACGTCCCCAGGGGAGACCCAGTACTTC. Translating it yields CASRGGTSPGETQYF.

The chain recombines TRBV29-1 with TRBJ2-5; possibly TRBD2 for D (6 bases). This CDR3 comprises 12 residues. The germline gives CDR1 SQVTM, CDR2 ANQGSEA. Trimming left V 6 bases short and J 0 bases short, with 8 bases between. This CDR3 reads CSVSGDQETQYF. CDR3 in DNA: TGCAGCGTCTCGGGGGACCAAGAGACCCAGTACTTC.

Points on this clone: Lacking the conserved final phenylalanine or tryptophan, this CDR3 likely reflects a read error. V and J are TRBV7-9 and TRBJ1-2; 7 bases are shared with TRBD1. The CDR3 extends over 13 amino acids. CDR1 and CDR2 from the germline V gene are SEHNR and FQNEAQ (reference sequence). V lost 6 bases to trimming and J lost 6 bases; unmatched junction nucleotides: 7. CDR3 region: CASRETGMDGYTL. The CDR3 bases are TGTGCCAGCAGGGAGACAGGGATGGATGGCTACACCCTC.

This clone was seen only a few times. Given the absence of the conserved phenylalanine or tryptophan at the CDR3 end, a read error is likely. It is unclear where the CDR3 begins or ends on the DNA, so no DNA is shown, and the CDR3 is as TCRdb lists it. V is TRBV30 and J is TRBJ1-6. With termini counted, the CDR3 has 10 amino acids. Germline CDR1 and CDR2: GTSNPN and SVGIG (reference sequence). CDR3 sequence: CAWSVPLISL.

The chain links TRBV5-1 to TRBJ1-1; 8 bases match TRBD1. Per germline, CDR1 SGHRS and CDR2 YFSETQ. There are 15 residues in the CDR3. With 4 bases clipped from V and 5 bases from J, the junction kept 10 bases outside the gene matches. CDR3 protein: CASSPQLDRETEAFF. CDR3 nucleotide sequence: TGCGCCAGCAGCCCCCAATTGGACAGGGAAACTGAAGCTTTCTTT.

V and J are TRBV5-1 and TRBJ2-4; 11 bases are a match to TRBD2. V lost 0 bases, J lost 6 bases, and 5 bases stayed unmatched. The CDR3 is made up of 16 amino acids. From germline, CDR1 is SGHRS and CDR2 YFSETQ. CDR3 sequence reads: CASSLAGTSGANIQYF. The CDR3 coding sequence is TGCGCCAGCAGCTTGGCCGGGACTAGCGGCGCAAACATTCAGTACTTC.

This chain joins TRBV5-6 and TRBJ1-5; possible D gene TRBD1, 6 bases. The CDR3 extends over 13 amino acids. Germline V CDR1 and CDR2: SGHDT, YYEEEE. V was clipped by 4 bases and J by 7 bases, with 12 bases between them. The CDR3 protein is CASSNQGSQPQHF. CDR3 nucleotide sequence: TGTGCCAGCAGCAATCAGGGGAGCCAGCCCCAGCATTTT.

To note about this clone: Other DNA sequences of this sample code for an identical CDR3. The rearrangement links TRBV5-1 to TRBJ1-1; 8 positions agree with TRBD1. With 4 bases clipped from V and 1 base from J, the junction kept 6 bases outside the gene matches. This CDR3 region has 15 residues. Germline V lookup: CDR1 SGHRS, CDR2 YFSETQ. In DNA form, the CDR3 reads TGCGCCAGCAGCCTCCGACAGGGGAAGAACACTGAAGCTTTCTTT. Amino acid sequence: CASSLRQGKNTEAFF.

The rearrangement joins TRBV18 to TRBJ2-7; D unclear. CDR1 is KGHSH and CDR2 is LQKENI in the germline V gene. Trimming cost V 3 bases and J 0 bases, with 9 bases left between them. This CDR3 region has 14 residues. CDR3 amino acids: CASSPHPSSYEQYF. DNA of the CDR3: TGTGCCAGCTCACCGCACCCGAGCTCCTACGAGCAGTACTTC.

The chain couples TRBV11-2 to TRBJ2-1; D perhaps matches TRBD1 (5 bases). With 0 bases removed from V and 8 bases from J, the gap between germline ends came to 11 bases. Germline V lookup: CDR1 SGHAT, CDR2 FQNNGV. This CDR3 region has 14 residues. This CDR3 reads CASSLDRGSDEQFF. In DNA, the CDR3 is TGTGCCAGCAGCTTAGATAGGGGAAGCGATGAGCAGTTCTTC.